Below are 28 T cell receptor beta chains sequenced from a single sample in a study of T-cell memory formation after mild COVID-19. TCRdb reanalysed the 5' RACE reads using MiXCR and keeps one entry per CDR3 protein. The table includes 470,000 or so distinct CDR3 sequences, approximately 18% detected once. The sequenced material came from PBMCs or a T cell subset sorted from them (not recorded which). These receptors were taken from an adult woman who had mild COVID-19 (a few samples of this study predate the infection). Cell type and time point are not known.

The V and J genes are TRBV29-1 and TRBJ2-1; tentatively, D is TRBD1 (6 bases). V was pared by 4 bases and J by 3 bases, with 10 bases between. CDR3 length equals 13 residues. Germline values: CDR1 SQVTM, CDR2 ANQGSEA. The CDR3 spells CSVVRGFYNEQFF. The CDR3 nucleotides read TGCAGCGTTGTAAGGGGGTTCTACAATGAGCAGTTCTTC.

The V gene is TRBV5-4, the J gene TRBJ2-5; 11 positions match TRBD2. V lost 1 base to trimming and J lost 4 bases; unmatched junction nucleotides: 0. The CDR3 covers 14 residues. Germline V gene lookup returns CDR1 SGHNT and CDR2 YYREEE (reference sequence). The CDR3 DNA sequence: TGTGCCAGCAGCTTGACTAGCGGGAGAGAGACCCAGTACTTC. Translating it yields CASSLTSGRETQYF.

The chain joins TRBV29-1 to TRBJ2-7, with D possibly TRBD1 on 5 matching bases. CDR3 size: 11 residues. The ends were cut back, 4 bases at V and 3 bases at J, with 7 bases in the middle. Germline CDR1 is SQVTM and CDR2 is ANQGSEA. The CDR3 here is CSVATDYEQYF. The CDR3 DNA reads as TGCAGCGTTGCGACAGACTACGAGCAGTACTTC.

The V call is TRBV7-8, the J call TRBJ2-1, with 9 bases lining up with TRBD1. The CDR3 is 18 residues long. V lost 4 bases and J lost 2; bases outside the gene matches: 12. Germline CDR1 is SGHVS and CDR2 is FQNEAQ. CDR3 nucleotide sequence: TGTGCCAGCAGCTCCCGGGTGCTGACAGGGGGGGCCTACAATGAGCAGTTCTTC. Amino acid sequence: CASSSRVLTGGAYNEQFF.

This clonotype came up a few times. The J gene is TRBJ2-3, the V gene TRBV3-1, with TRBD2 matching over 11 bases. V lost 5 bases, J lost 2 bases, and 3 bases stayed unmatched. This CDR3 region has 15 residues. Germline lookup yields CDR1 LGHDT and CDR2 YNNKEL (reference sequence). The CDR3 DNA reads TGTGCCAGCAGCGTACTAGCGGGAGCCACAGATACGCAGTATTTT. This codes for CASSVLAGATDTQYF.

This clonotype occurred a few times. The CDR3 DNA reads TGTGCCAGCAGCTTGGGACAGGGTGAGGCTGAGCAGTTCTTC. Protein: CASSLGQGEAEQFF. V and J are TRBV5-5 and TRBJ2-1, with 7 positions matching TRBD1. Trimming cost V 0 bases and J 9 bases; bases outside gene matches: 6. Germline CDR1 reads SGHKS; CDR2 reads YYEKEE (reference sequence). This CDR3 is 14 amino acids long.

This chain connects TRBV7-8 to TRBJ2-3, with no clear D. There are 12 residues in the CDR3. Germline CDR1 and CDR2: SGHVS and FQNEAQ. The V gene lost 1 base and the J gene lost 5 bases, with 4 bases spanning the gap. The CDR3 bases are TGTGCCAGCAGCTTAGGAGTAGATACGCAGTATTTT. Translating gives CASSLGVDTQYF.

The chain couples TRBV6-5 to TRBJ1-1; TRBD1 agrees at 9 bases. The CDR3 runs to 15 residues. J was trimmed by 5 bases and V by 6 bases; bases with no gene match: 10. Germline values: CDR1 MNHEY, CDR2 SVGAGI. CDR3: CASRIAGTGSTEAFF. DNA of the CDR3: TGTGCCAGCAGAATCGCCGGGACAGGGAGTACTGAAGCTTTCTTT.

The table lists this clonotype with a few counts. The CDR3 DNA follows: TGTGCCAGCAGCCCGCGGGGAATGGATGAAAAACTGTTTTTT. Its protein product is CASSPRGMDEKLFF. The chain recombines TRBV5-6 with TRBJ1-4; D not resolved. Germline lookup yields CDR1 SGHDT and CDR2 YYEEEE. This CDR3 region has 14 residues. V dropped 4 bases and J dropped 6 bases, with 13 bases sitting between them.

This clonotype has only a few counts. The rearrangement uses TRBV25-1 and TRBJ1-1; 7 nucleotides agree with TRBD1. The CDR3 consists of 12 residues. Trimming removed 2 bases from V and 7 bases from J; junction bases left unmatched: 1. Germline lookup yields CDR1 MGHDK and CDR2 SYGVNS. CDR3 in amino acids: CASSEGTVEAFF. CDR3 nucleotide sequence: TGTGCCAGCAGTGAAGGGACAGTTGAAGCTTTCTTT.

This clonotype has a handful of counts. The V and J genes are TRBV4-1 and TRBJ1-2; D is possibly TRBD1 (5 bases). Germline-derived CDR1 and CDR2 are MGHRA and YSYEKL. Trimming took 1 base from V and 6 from J, leaving 15 bases between them. The CDR3 contains 15 residues. The CDR3 nucleotides read TGCGCCAGCAGCCAAGTAGAGGGGACTCTGGATGGCTACACCTTC. As protein: CASSQVEGTLDGYTF.

This rearrangement joins TRBV5-4 to TRBJ1-5; possibly TRBD1 for D (5 bases). Between the trimmed V and J ends, which lost 1 base and 0 bases, there was a span of 11 bases. Germline-derived CDR1 and CDR2 are SGHNT and YYREEE (reference sequence). The length of the CDR3 is 16 residues. Here the CDR3 reads CASSLTWDPSNQPQHF. CDR3 bases: TGTGCCAGCAGCTTGACGTGGGACCCTAGCAATCAGCCCCAGCATTTT.

The CDR3: CASSFSYNSPLHF. For the CDR3, the DNA is TGTGCCAGCAGCTTCTCCTATAATTCACCCCTCCACTTT. The genes are TRBV7-3 and TRBJ1-6; no firm D call. The germline CDR1 and CDR2 sequences are SGHTA and FQGTGA. V was pared by 3 bases and J by 0 bases, with 0 bases between. There are 13 residues in the CDR3.

The V and J genes are TRBV5-4 and TRBJ2-3; tentatively, D is TRBD1 (6 bases). The CDR3 length is 16 residues. The ends were cut back, 3 bases at V and 3 bases at J, with 17 bases in the middle. Germline values: CDR1 SGHNT, CDR2 YYREEE (reference sequence). CDR3 DNA: TGTGCCAGCAGCTGGGCGGTGTGGGGGACAACAGATACGCAGTATTTT. Its translation: CASSWAVWGTTDTQYF.

This clonotype was counted a few times. The CDR3 here is CASSRARGVYNEQFF. The DNA for the CDR3 is TGTGCCAGCTCCCGTGCCAGGGGCGTCTACAATGAGCAGTTCTTC. The chain employs TRBV11-2 and TRBJ2-1, with D maybe TRBD1 (6 bases). The CDR3 loop spans 15 amino acids. CDR1 is SGHAT, CDR2 FQNNGV, per germline. Trimming pared 8 bases from V and 3 bases from J, leaving 17 bases between.

There are a few counts of this clonotype. The rearrangement links TRBV7-9 to TRBJ2-7, with TRBD2 identical over 7 bases. CDR3 size: 20 residues. Trimming removed 4 bases from V and 0 bases from J; junction bases left unmatched: 21. The germline V gene encodes CDR1 SEHNR and CDR2 FQNEAQ (reference sequence). This CDR3 reads CASSSVIHHRGVQSSYEQYF. The CDR3 DNA reads TGTGCCAGCAGCTCGGTTATTCATCATCGGGGGGTCCAAAGCTCCTACGAGCAGTACTTC.

The chain links TRBV6-1 to TRBJ1-4; 8 bases agree with TRBD1. Germline V gives CDR1 MNHNS, CDR2 SASEGT. Trimming took 6 bases from V and 0 from J; bases not matched to a gene: 6. The CDR3 has 16 amino acids. In DNA, the CDR3 is TGTGCCAGCAGCCCCGGACAGGGATCAACTAATGAAAAACTGTTTTTT. Residues: CASSPGQGSTNEKLFF.

The chain is built from TRBV12-3 or TRBV12-4 and TRBJ1-2, with D unresolved. V lost 6 bases, J lost 8 bases, and 10 bases lay in between. The CDR3 consists of 11 residues. The CDR3 DNA reads TGTGCCAGCAGCTATAATGTCGGCTACACCTTC. Translating gives CASSYNVGYTF.

This clonotype was seen ten or more times. V is TRBV12-3 or TRBV12-4 and J is TRBJ2-1; 8 positions match TRBD1. This CDR3 has 12 amino acids. V gave up 6 bases and J gave up 8 bases; unmatched junction bases: 3. As DNA, the CDR3 is TGTGCCAGCAGCAGGACAGGGCATGAGCAGTTCTTC. Its translation: CASSRTGHEQFF.

This rearrangement joins TRBV6-1 to TRBJ2-1; D could derive from TRBD1 or TRBD2 (5 bases each). This CDR3 region has 13 residues. Trimming took off 5 bases at V and 9 bases at J, with 14 bases between the two ends. In germline, CDR1 is MNHNS, CDR2 SASEGT. The CDR3 sequence: CASSFTRGPEQFF. The CDR3 nucleotides are TGTGCCAGCAGTTTCACTAGGGGTCCTGAGCAGTTCTTC.

This clonotype was recorded a few times. The gene calls are TRBV20-1 and TRBJ2-1, with 10 bases aligning to TRBD2. The junction had 4 bases not matched to a gene; V was cut back by 3 bases and J by 2 bases. This CDR3 region has 15 residues. Germline V gene data show CDR1 as DFQATT and CDR2 as SNEGSKA (reference sequence). The CDR3 coding sequence is TGCAGTGCTAGGCTAGCGGGGGTCCCCTACAATGAGCAGTTCTTC. This encodes CSARLAGVPYNEQFF.

This clonotype was detected a few times. V is TRBV6-5 and J is TRBJ2-7; 7 bases agree with TRBD1. The junction had 9 bases not matched to a gene; V was cut back by 6 bases and J by 1 base. Per the germline V gene, CDR1 is MNHEY and CDR2 is SVGAGI. The CDR3 contains 15 residues. The CDR3 sequence: CASSTRDRGSYEQYF. The CDR3 nucleotides are TGTGCCAGCAGCACTCGGGACAGAGGGTCCTACGAGCAGTACTTC.

The V and J genes are TRBV5-1 and TRBJ2-5, with 9 bases lining up with TRBD2. The CDR3 length is 17 residues. Germline V gives CDR1 SGHRS, CDR2 YFSETQ. Trimming cost V 4 bases and J 2 bases; bases outside gene matches: 12. The CDR3 loop is CASSKFGGGAGQETQYF. CDR3 coding DNA: TGCGCCAGCAGCAAGTTTGGCGGGGGGGCCGGTCAAGAGACCCAGTACTTC.

Only a few counts were recorded for this clonotype. The V and J genes are TRBV24-1 and TRBJ1-5; D gene uncertain. Germline V gene sequence: CDR1 KGHDR, CDR2 SFDVKD. Trimming stripped 4 bases from V and 3 bases from J, with 12 bases between. This CDR3 is 15 amino acids long. The CDR3 region has the DNA TGTGCCACCAGTGACCGAGGACCTGCCAATCAGCCCCAGCATTTT. Its protein product is CATSDRGPANQPQHF.

This clonotype has more than one count but fewer than ten. V is TRBV3-1 and J is TRBJ2-7; TRBD1 might be the D (5 bases). The length of the CDR3 is 14 residues. CDR1 is LGHDT and CDR2 is YNNKEL in the germline V gene (reference sequence). Trimming shortened V by 2 bases and J by 2 bases, and 10 bases separated the two germline ends. This chain's CDR3 is CASSQIRAAYEQYF. The CDR3, as DNA: TGTGCCAGCAGCCAAATCAGGGCAGCCTACGAGCAGTACTTC.

This clonotype is a singleton in its sample. The V gene is TRBV20-1, the J gene TRBJ2-3, with D possibly matching TRBD2 (6 bases). CDR1 and CDR2 (germline): DFQATT, SNEGSKA (reference sequence). The CDR3 runs 13 residues. The V and J ends lost 5 bases and 2 bases respectively, with 11 bases between them. DNA for the CDR3: TGCAGTGCTCCAGGACTACCCACAGATACGCAGTATTTT. Protein product: CSAPGLPTDTQYF.

This clonotype was counted many times. The chain has TRBV12-3 or TRBV12-4 and TRBJ2-3; tentative D call: TRBD2 (6 bases). The CDR3 is 21 amino acids. V gave up 3 bases and J gave up 0 bases, with 28 bases separating them. CDR3 residues: CASSFVGLPSPSGASTDTQYF. The DNA for the CDR3 is TGTGCCAGCAGTTTTGTAGGACTTCCCTCCCCCTCGGGAGCTAGCACAGATACGCAGTATTTT.

The V call is TRBV7-9, the J call TRBJ1-1; D possibly corresponds to TRBD1 (6 bases). The V and J ends lost 5 bases and 4 bases respectively, with 17 bases between them. Per the germline V gene, CDR1 is SEHNR and CDR2 is FQNEAQ (reference sequence). The CDR3 is made up of 15 amino acids. The CDR3 DNA follows: TGTGCCAGCAGCGAAGCCCCCAGGGGTGGCACTGAAGCTTTCTTT. It is translated as CASSEAPRGGTEAFF.